This T cell receptor (beta chain) was documented in a study of T cell repertoires in cytomegalovirus infection. Study at large: CMV epitopes, recently identified HLA-C-restricted and well-studied HLA-B-restricted, were used. Findings and caveats of the study: Individuals carrying CMV plus the relevant HLA were identified by cumulative frequency of public TCR beta families.

TCRdb re-called the reads with MiXCR, one entry per CDR3 protein. The sample comprises roughly 700,000 distinct CDR3 sequences, 33% of which are singletons, and roughly 18% rests with the top ten. V gave up 0 bases and J gave up 2 bases; unmatched junction bases: 3. CDR3 length equals 16 residues. Germline V gene lookup returns CDR1 KGHSH and CDR2 LQKENI. Comments on this clonotype: Its antigen is still unknown.

Sequenced material: cultured PBMCs, taken from culture after CMV antigen stimulation. The TCR was taken from a human donor in good health (CMV status not recorded). Some clones in this sample may be carry-over from other donors' samples. The chain couples TRBV18 to TRBJ2-3, with TRBD1 matching 9 bases. The CDR3 DNA follows: TGTGCCAGCTCACCACCGGACAGGGGACTCACAGATACGCAGTATTTT. Amino acids: CASSPPDRGLTDTQYF.